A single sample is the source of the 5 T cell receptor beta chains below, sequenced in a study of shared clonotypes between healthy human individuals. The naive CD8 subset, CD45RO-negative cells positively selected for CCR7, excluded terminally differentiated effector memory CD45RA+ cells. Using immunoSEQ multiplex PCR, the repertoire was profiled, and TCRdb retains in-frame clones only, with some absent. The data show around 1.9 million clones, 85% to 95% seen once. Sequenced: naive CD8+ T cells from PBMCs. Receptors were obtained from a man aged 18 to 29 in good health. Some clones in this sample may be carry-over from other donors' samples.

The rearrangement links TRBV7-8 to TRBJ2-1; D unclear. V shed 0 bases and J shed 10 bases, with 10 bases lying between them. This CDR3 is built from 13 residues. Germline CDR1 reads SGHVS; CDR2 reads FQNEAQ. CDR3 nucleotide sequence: TGTGCCAGCAGCTTAGCGTTGGCTAAGGAGCAGTTCTTC. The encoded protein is CASSLALAKEQFF.

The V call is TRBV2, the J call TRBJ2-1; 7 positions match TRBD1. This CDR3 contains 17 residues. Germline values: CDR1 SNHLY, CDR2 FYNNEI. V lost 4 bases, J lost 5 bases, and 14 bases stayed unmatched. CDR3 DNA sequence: TGTGCCAGCAGTGCAAGCCCGCCAGACAGGGCCGACAATGAGCAGTTCTTC. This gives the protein CASSASPPDRADNEQFF.

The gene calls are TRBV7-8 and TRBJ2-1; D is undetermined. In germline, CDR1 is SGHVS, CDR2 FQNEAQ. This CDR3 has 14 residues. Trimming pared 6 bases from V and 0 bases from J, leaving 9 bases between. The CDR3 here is CASSGRSSYNEQFF. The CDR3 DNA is TGTGCCAGCAGTGGACGGAGCTCCTACAATGAGCAGTTCTTC.

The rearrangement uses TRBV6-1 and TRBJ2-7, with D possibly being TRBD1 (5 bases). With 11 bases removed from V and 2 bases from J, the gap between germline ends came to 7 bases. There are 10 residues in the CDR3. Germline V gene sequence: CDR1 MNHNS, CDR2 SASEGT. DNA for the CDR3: TGTGCCGCAGGGACCTACGAGCAGTACTTC. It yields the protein CAAGTYEQYF.

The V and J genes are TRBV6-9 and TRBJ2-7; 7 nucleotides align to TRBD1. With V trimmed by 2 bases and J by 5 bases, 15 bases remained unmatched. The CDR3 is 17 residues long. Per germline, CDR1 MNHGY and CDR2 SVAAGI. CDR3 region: CASSYPTPGGCENEQYF. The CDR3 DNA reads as TGTGCCAGCAGTTATCCTACCCCAGGGGGATGTGAGAACGAGCAGTACTTC.